Below, one T cell receptor beta chain is given with its context. As yet, its antigen is unknown. CDR3 length equals 15 residues. Clones were read by immunoSEQ multiplex PCR, and TCRdb kept only the in-frame ones, dropping some. The sample consists of about 15,000 clones, over 75% of them appearing once. These data originate in a study of graft-versus-host responses after intestinal transplantation. Study results and caveats: Researchers found peak circulating GvH clone levels linked to early post-transplant HvG declines. Allografts of patients with graft-donor T cell macrochimerism showed high graft-versus-host to host-versus-graft clone ratios.

This clonotype was sampled from a human patient who received an intestinal transplant, so some T cells may come from the graft donor. Material: bone marrow, obtained less than 130 days after intestinal transplantation. The V and J genes are TRBV21-1 and TRBJ2-5; the DNA was not compared with TRBD1, the D call given in the table. Gene TRBJ2-7 matches the end of the DNA better, so the J call may be wrong. TRBV21-1 is classified as a pseudogene. The DNA of the CDR3 is TGTGCCAGCAGCAGTACAGTGACGAGAGTCTACGAGCAGTACTTC. Translating gives CASSSTVTRVYEQYF.